The 18 T cell receptor beta chains below come from one sample, sequenced in a study of shared clonotypes between healthy human individuals. Clones were read by immunoSEQ multiplex PCR, and TCRdb kept only the in-frame ones, dropping some. Of 2 million to 2.5 million clones listed, approximately 95% were seen once; the top ten hold 0.13%. The sample comprised naive CD4+ T cells sorted from blood. Subset noted: CD45RA+ positively selected. The receptors derive from a man aged 18 to 29 in good health.

This clone has only a few counts. The chain links TRBV5-1 to TRBJ1-2; maybe TRBD1 (6 bases). Between the trimmed V and J ends, which lost 4 bases and 7 bases, there was a span of 14 bases. The CDR3 sequence is 13 residues long. Per germline, CDR1 SGHRS and CDR2 YFSETQ. This CDR3 reads CASSADRIFGYTF. For the CDR3, the DNA is TGCGCCAGCAGCGCCGACAGGATCTTTGGCTACACCTTC.

V and J are TRBV6-1 and TRBJ1-5; no reliable D call. Germline CDR1 reads MNHNS; CDR2 reads SASEGT. V shed 1 base and J shed 6 bases, with 13 bases lying between them. There are 15 residues in the CDR3. DNA for the CDR3: TGTGCCAGCAGTGAAGGAGCCGTGCCGGCTCAGCCCCAGCATTTT. Its protein is CASSEGAVPAQPQHF.

The chain is built from TRBV7-6 and TRBJ2-5; D may be TRBD1 or TRBD2 (5 bases each). Deletions cut 8 bases from V and 4 bases from J, with 17 bases between. Germline V gene lookup returns CDR1 SGHVS and CDR2 FNYEAQ. The CDR3 contains 14 residues. The CDR3 DNA reads TGTGCCAGCGGCCTCTTTATTGGGGGAGAGACCCAGTACTTC. This encodes CASGLFIGGETQYF.

The gene calls are TRBV10-3 and TRBJ2-5; the D call may be TRBD1 or TRBD2 (5 bases each). This CDR3 is built from 15 residues. Trimming took 2 bases from V and 3 from J, leaving 13 bases between them. Germline lookup yields CDR1 ENHRY and CDR2 SYGVKD. CDR3 nucleotides: TGTGCCATCAGTGAGGTTCAGGGAGCAAAAGAGACCCAGTACTTC. As protein: CAISEVQGAKETQYF.

The gene calls are TRBV18 and TRBJ2-7; 10 bases are a match to TRBD2. With V trimmed by 8 bases and J by 2 bases, 6 bases remained unmatched. The CDR3 spans 14 residues. In germline, CDR1 is KGHSH, CDR2 LQKENI. The CDR3 DNA follows: TGTGCCAGCGCTAGCGGGAGACGAACCTACGAGCAGTACTTC. It specifies CASASGRRTYEQYF.

Notes on this clone: The DNA is omitted, as the CDR3 cannot be located on it reliably, and the CDR3 follows TCRdb's listing. The J gene is TRBJ2-7, the V gene TRBV28; the D call TRBD1 from the table was never checked on the DNA. A total of 18 residues make up the CDR3, ends included. Germline loops: CDR1 MDHEN, CDR2 SYDVKM. The CDR3 sequence: CASSSSFPGQDGLGEQYF.

V and J are TRBV7-3 and TRBJ2-1; 7 nucleotides line up with TRBD2. CDR1 and CDR2 from the germline V gene are SGHTA and FQGTGA. V dropped 0 bases and J dropped 5; count of bases not matched to a gene: 10. This CDR3 has 17 amino acids. The CDR3 nucleotides are TGTGCCAGCAGCTTAACCGCCCCCAGCGGGAATAACAATGAGCAGTTCTTC. Amino acid sequence: CASSLTAPSGNNNEQFF.

This clone was counted between two and nine times. J is TRBJ2-2 and V is TRBV18; D might be TRBD2 (5 bases). This CDR3 comprises 13 residues. V lost 6 bases to trimming and J lost 0 bases, with 5 bases between them. Looked up from germline, CDR1 is KGHSH and CDR2 is LQKENI. Here the CDR3 reads CASSGANTGELFF. In nucleotides, the CDR3 is TGTGCCAGCTCCGGGGCGAACACCGGGGAGCTGTTTTTT.

This clone showed up just once. The chain joins TRBV29-1 to TRBJ2-5; 9 bases agree with TRBD1. The CDR3 is 13 amino acids. J gave up 3 bases and V 7 bases, and 6 bases lay outside the gene matches. In germline, CDR1 is SQVTM, CDR2 ANQGSEA. Here the CDR3 reads CSAQGAGKETQYF. CDR3 bases: TGCAGCGCACAGGGGGCGGGCAAAGAGACCCAGTACTTC.

The chain combines TRBV6-5 with TRBJ2-5, with 8 positions matching TRBD2. Germline values: CDR1 MNHEY, CDR2 SVGAGI. The CDR3 is 14 amino acids. Trimming took 6 bases from V and 1 from J; bases not matched to a gene: 4. CDR3 DNA sequence: TGTGCCAGCAGCCGGGGGGGTATCCAAGAGACCCAGTACTTC. Its translation: CASSRGGIQETQYF.

This clone was seen a handful of times. This chain joins TRBV5-6 and TRBJ1-2; D is unresolved. This CDR3 is 11 amino acids long. Trimming removed 3 bases at V and 7 bases at J, with 7 bases between. The germline V gene has CDR1 SGHDT and CDR2 YYEEEE. CDR3 DNA sequence: TGTGCCAGCAGCTCCGTCAGTGGCTACACCTTC. As protein: CASSSVSGYTF.

The V gene is TRBV5-4, the J gene TRBJ2-7; possibly TRBD2 for D (6 bases). Trimming cost V 0 bases and J 0 bases, with 13 bases left between them. The CDR3 covers 16 residues. CDR1 is SGHNT, CDR2 YYREEE, per germline (reference sequence). This chain's CDR3 is CASSLDAGLLSYEQYF. In DNA form, the CDR3 reads TGTGCCAGCAGCTTGGATGCGGGGCTCCTCTCCTACGAGCAGTACTTC.

As to this clone: The same CDR3 is also encoded by other DNA sequences in this sample. This chain links TRBV11-2 with TRBJ2-7, with D tentatively TRBD1 (6 bases). The CDR3 runs 12 residues. Germline values: CDR1 SGHAT, CDR2 FQNNGV. V dropped 5 bases and J dropped 3 bases, with 8 bases sitting between them. CDR3 residues: CASSPQGYEQYF. The CDR3 DNA is TGTGCCAGCAGCCCACAGGGCTACGAGCAGTACTTC.

V is TRBV19 and J is TRBJ2-7, with 8 bases identical to TRBD1. The CDR3 runs to 14 residues. The V segment lost 4 bases and the J segment 1 base; nucleotides outside the gene matches: 3. From germline, CDR1 is LNHDA and CDR2 SQIVND (reference sequence). The CDR3 here is CASSNRGISYEQYF. In nucleotides, the CDR3 is TGTGCCAGTAGTAACAGGGGGATTTCCTACGAGCAGTACTTC.

In its sample, this clone was seen once. V gene TRBV4-3 combines with J gene TRBJ2-1, with D unclear. CDR3 length: 14 residues. Deletions cut 4 bases from V and 3 bases from J, with 10 bases between. Germline V gene data show CDR1 as LGHNA and CDR2 as YSLEER. This CDR3 reads CASSLRANYNEQFF. CDR3 DNA: TGCGCCAGCAGCCTCCGGGCCAACTACAATGAGCAGTTCTTC.

The rearrangement links TRBV25-1 to TRBJ2-3, with 12 bases identical to TRBD2. Germline CDR1 and CDR2: MGHDK and SYGVNS. The CDR3 totals 16 residues. The V segment lost 5 bases and the J segment 1 base; nucleotides outside the gene matches: 4. For the CDR3, the DNA is TGTGCCAGCAGTTTACTAGCGGGAGGTGGCACAGATACGCAGTATTTT. Translating it yields CASSLLAGGGTDTQYF.

V is TRBV5-4 and J is TRBJ2-2; D tentatively fits TRBD1 or TRBD2 (5 bases each). Per the germline V gene, CDR1 is SGHNT and CDR2 is YYREEE (reference sequence). Trimming took 4 bases from V and 1 from J, leaving 11 bases between them. The CDR3 consists of 15 residues. The CDR3 loop is CASSVRDQNTGELFF. DNA for the CDR3: TGTGCCAGCAGCGTCCGGGACCAGAACACCGGGGAGCTGTTTTTT.

V is TRBV29-1 and J is TRBJ2-7; D may be TRBD1 or TRBD2 (6 bases each). The CDR3 is 14 residues long. Trimming took 6 bases from V and 4 from J, leaving 19 bases between them. The germline gives CDR1 SQVTM, CDR2 ANQGSEA. The CDR3 loop is CSVLGGQGRYEQYF. For the CDR3, the DNA is TGCAGCGTCCTAGGGGGGCAGGGCAGGTACGAGCAGTACTTC.